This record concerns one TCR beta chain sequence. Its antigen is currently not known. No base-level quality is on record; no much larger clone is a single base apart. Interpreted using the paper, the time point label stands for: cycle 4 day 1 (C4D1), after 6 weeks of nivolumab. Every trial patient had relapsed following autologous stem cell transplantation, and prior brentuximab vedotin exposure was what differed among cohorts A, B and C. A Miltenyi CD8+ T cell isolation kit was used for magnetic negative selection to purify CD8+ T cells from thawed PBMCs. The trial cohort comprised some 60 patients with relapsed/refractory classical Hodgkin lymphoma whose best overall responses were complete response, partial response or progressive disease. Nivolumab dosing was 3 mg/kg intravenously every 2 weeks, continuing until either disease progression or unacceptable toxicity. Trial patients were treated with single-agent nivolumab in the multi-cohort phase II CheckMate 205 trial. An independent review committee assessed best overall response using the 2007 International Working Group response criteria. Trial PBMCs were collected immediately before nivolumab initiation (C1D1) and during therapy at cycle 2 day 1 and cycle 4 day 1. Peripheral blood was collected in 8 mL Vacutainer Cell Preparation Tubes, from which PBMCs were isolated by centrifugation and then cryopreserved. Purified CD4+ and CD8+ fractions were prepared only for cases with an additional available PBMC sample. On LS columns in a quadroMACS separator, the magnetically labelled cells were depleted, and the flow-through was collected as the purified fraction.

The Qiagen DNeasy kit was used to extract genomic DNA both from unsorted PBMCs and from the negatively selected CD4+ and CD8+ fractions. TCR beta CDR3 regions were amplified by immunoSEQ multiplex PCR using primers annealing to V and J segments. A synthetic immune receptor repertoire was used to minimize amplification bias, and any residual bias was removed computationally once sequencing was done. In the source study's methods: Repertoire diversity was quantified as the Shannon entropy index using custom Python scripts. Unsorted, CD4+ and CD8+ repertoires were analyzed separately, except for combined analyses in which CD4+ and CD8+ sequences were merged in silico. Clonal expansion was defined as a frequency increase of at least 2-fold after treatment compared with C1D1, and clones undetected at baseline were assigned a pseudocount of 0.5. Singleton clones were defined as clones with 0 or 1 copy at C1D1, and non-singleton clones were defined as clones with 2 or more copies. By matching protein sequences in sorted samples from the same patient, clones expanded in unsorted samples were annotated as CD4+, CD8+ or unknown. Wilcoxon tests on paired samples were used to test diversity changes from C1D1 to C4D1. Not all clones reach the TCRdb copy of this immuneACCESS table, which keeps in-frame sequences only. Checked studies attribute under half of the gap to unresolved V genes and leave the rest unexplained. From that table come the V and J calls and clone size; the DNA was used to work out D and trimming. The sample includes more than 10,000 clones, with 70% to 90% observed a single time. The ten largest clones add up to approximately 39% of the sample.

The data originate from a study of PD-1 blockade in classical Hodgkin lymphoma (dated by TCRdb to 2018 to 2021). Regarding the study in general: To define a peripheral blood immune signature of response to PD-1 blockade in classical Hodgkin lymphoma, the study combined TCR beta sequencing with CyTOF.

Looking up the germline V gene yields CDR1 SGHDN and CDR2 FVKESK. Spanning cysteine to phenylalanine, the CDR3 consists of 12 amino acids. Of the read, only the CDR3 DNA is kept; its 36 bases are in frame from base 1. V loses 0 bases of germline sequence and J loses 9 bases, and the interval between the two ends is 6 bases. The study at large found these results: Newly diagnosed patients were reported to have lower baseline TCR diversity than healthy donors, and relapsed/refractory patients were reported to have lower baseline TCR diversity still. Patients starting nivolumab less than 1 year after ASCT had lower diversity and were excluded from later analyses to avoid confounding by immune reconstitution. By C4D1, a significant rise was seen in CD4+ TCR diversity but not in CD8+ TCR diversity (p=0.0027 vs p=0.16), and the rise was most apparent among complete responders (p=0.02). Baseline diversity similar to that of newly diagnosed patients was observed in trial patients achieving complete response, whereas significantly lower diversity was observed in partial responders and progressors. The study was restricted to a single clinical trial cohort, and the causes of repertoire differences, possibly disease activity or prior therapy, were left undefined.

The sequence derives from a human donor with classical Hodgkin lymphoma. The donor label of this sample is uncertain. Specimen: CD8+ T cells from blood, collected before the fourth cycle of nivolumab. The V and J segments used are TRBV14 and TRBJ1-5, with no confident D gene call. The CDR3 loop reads CASSQDIGPQHF. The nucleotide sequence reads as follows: TGTGCCAGCAGCCAAGATATCGGGCCCCAGCATTTT.